Listed below are T cell receptor beta chains from one sample, sequenced in a study of cytomegalovirus exposure and HLA in healthy donors. Clones were read by immunoSEQ multiplex PCR, and TCRdb kept only the in-frame ones, dropping some. In the table there are about 170,000 clones, 75% to 90% of which are singletons. The sample taken for sequencing was PBMCs. The receptors originated from a male donor in good health and CMV-seronegative. Each CDR3 is given with its conserved first and last residue. The order of the fields is J gene, D gene, clone size, V gene, CDR3 protein, CDR3 DNA. D genes are given only for firm matches. Clone size is not always given. Where it is, it says once, few, many or a class for expanded clones.

TRBJ2-1,-,-,TRBV11-3,CASSHRRTTAAYNEQFF,TGTGCCAGCAGCCACCGACGAACGACCGCGGCCTACAATGAGCAGTTCTTC
TRBJ2-3,TRBD2,few,TRBV29-1,CSVEVPGLPNRRDTQYF,TGCAGCGTTGAGGTTCCGGGACTACCAAATAGAAGAGATACGCAGTATTTT
TRBJ2-5,-,few,TRBV5-1,CASSFQRGDGETQYF,TGCGCCAGCAGCTTCCAACGGGGTGATGGGGAGACCCAGTACTTC
TRBJ2-7,TRBD1,-,TRBV5-4,CASSWDRNYEQYF,TGTGCCAGCAGCTGGGACAGAAACTACGAGCAGTACTTC
TRBJ2-5,TRBD1,-,TRBV6-6,CASAEPGQQETQYF,TGTGCCAGCGCTGAACCGGGACAGCAAGAGACCCAGTACTTC
TRBJ2-1,TRBD2,-,TRBV9,CASIPLAGGYNEQFF,TGTGCCAGCATCCCCCTAGCGGGGGGGTACAATGAGCAGTTCTTC
TRBJ2-3,TRBD2,-,TRBV7-2,CASSSAAGGWNTQYF,TGTGCCAGCAGCTCCGCTGCGGGGGGGTGGAATACGCAGTATTTT
TRBJ1-1,-,-,TRBV4-2,CASSQGAGTFVTEAFF,TGTGCCAGCAGCCAAGGTGCGGGGACGTTCGTCACTGAAGCTTTCTTT
TRBJ2-7,-,few,TRBV2,CASSGGGSAGKRYEQYF,TGTGCCAGCAGCGGGGGAGGTTCGGCGGGGAAAAGGTACGAGCAGTACTTC
TRBJ2-3,TRBD2,-,TRBV9,CASSPGTRGTSGGDFTDTQYF,TGTGCCAGCAGCCCCGGGACAAGAGGGACTAGCGGGGGGGATTTTACAGATACGCAGTATTTT
TRBJ1-5,-,-,TRBV4-1,CASSPSDGDQPQHF,TGCGCCAGCAGCCCGTCCGACGGGGATCAGCCCCAGCATTTT
TRBJ2-3,-,few,TRBV5-1,CASSLAGGKTDTQYF,TGCGCCAGCAGCTTGGCTGGGGGGAAGACAGATACGCAGTATTTT
TRBJ1-3,-,-,TRBV6-5,CASTLYRGGGNTIYF,TGTGCCAGCACTTTATACCGGGGAGGTGGAAACACCATATATTTT
TRBJ2-4,-,once,TRBV9,CASSPQPENIQYF,TGTGCCAGCAGCCCCCAACCGGAAAACATTCAGTACTTC
TRBJ1-4,-,-,TRBV9,CASGVSGANEKLFF,TGTGCCAGCGGCGTTTCAGGGGCTAATGAAAAACTGTTTTTT
TRBJ1-1,-,once,TRBV7-9,CASSLGPRNTEAFF,TGTGCCAGCAGCTTAGGTCCTAGGAACACTGAAGCTTTCTTT
TRBJ1-1,TRBD1,-,TRBV5-4,CASSPGQGAQMNTEAFF,TGTGCCAGCAGCCCCGGACAGGGGGCTCAGATGAACACTGAAGCTTTCTTT
TRBJ2-2,-,-,TRBV19,CASSIAQGSGELFF,TGTGCCAGTAGTATAGCCCAGGGGTCCGGGGAGCTGTTTTTT
TRBJ2-5,-,-,TRBV4-1,CASSQEFGQETQYF,TGCGCCAGCAGCCAAGAATTCGGCCAAGAGACCCAGTACTTC
TRBJ1-5,TRBD1,-,TRBV6-6,CASRTGGVNQPQHF,TGTGCCAGCAGAACAGGGGGTGTCAATCAGCCCCAGCATTTT
TRBJ1-2,TRBD1,-,TRBV5-4,CASSRGQGVSAGYTF,TGTGCCAGCAGCCGGGGACAGGGAGTGTCGGCTGGCTACACCTTC
TRBJ1-2,TRBD1,-,TRBV19,CASSMTIGTGWSGYTF,TGTGCCAGTAGTATGACGATCGGGACAGGATGGAGTGGCTACACCTTC
TRBJ2-3,-,-,TRBV9,CASSVTGDTQYF,TGTGCCAGCAGCGTTACAGGCGATACGCAGTATTTT
TRBJ2-1,-,-,TRBV9,CASSARGGLGTWNEQFF,TGTGCCAGCAGCGCGAGGGGGGGCCTAGGTACCTGGAATGAGCAGTTCTTC
TRBJ2-5,TRBD2,-,TRBV7-2,CASSLAVVASGGAYF,TGTGCCAGCAGCTTAGCAGTCGTAGCTAGCGGGGGGGCGTACTTC
TRBJ2-2,TRBD1,-,TRBV6-6,CASRHRGRDTGELFF,TGTGCCAGCAGACACAGGGGGCGGGACACCGGGGAGCTGTTTTTT
TRBJ1-2,-,-,TRBV7-2,CASSLDRGGYGYTF,TGTGCCAGCAGCTTAGATCGGGGAGGCTATGGCTACACCTTC
TRBJ1-6,TRBD1,-,TRBV5-6,CASSWGTGGARSPLHF,TGTGCCAGCAGCTGGGGGACAGGGGGGGCACGTTCACCCCTCCACTTT
TRBJ1-1,TRBD1,once,TRBV29-1,CSVDKTGGTEAFF,TGCAGCGTGGATAAGACAGGGGGAACTGAAGCTTTCTTT
TRBJ2-3,TRBD1,-,TRBV4-3,CASSPSGQGVPTRVRYTDTQYF,TGCGCCAGCAGCCCCAGCGGACAGGGGGTTCCAACCAGGGTACGCTACACAGATACGCAGTATTTT
TRBJ2-3,TRBD1,-,TRBV18,CASSPRQGQDTQYF,TGTGCCAGCTCACCCCGACAGGGGCAAGATACGCAGTATTTT
TRBJ2-4,-,-,TRBV10-3,CAISDSRGSKNIQYF,TGTGCCATCAGTGATTCGAGAGGTTCGAAAAACATTCAGTACTTC
TRBJ1-5,-,-,TRBV6-1,CASTLGGAGNQPQHF,TGTGCCAGCACCCTTGGGGGGGCAGGGAATCAGCCCCAGCATTTT
TRBJ2-4,-,-,TRBV6-6,CASSRVGNIQYF,TGTGCCAGTTCGAGGGTAGGAAACATTCAGTACTTC
TRBJ1-5,TRBD1,-,TRBV4-2,CASSQAATGARNQPQHF,TGTGCCAGCAGCCAAGCTGCTACAGGGGCACGTAATCAGCCCCAGCATTTT
TRBJ1-1,-,-,TRBV7-9,CASSFGGNTEAFF,TGTGCCAGCAGCTTCGGGGGAAACACTGAAGCTTTCTTT
TRBJ1-1,TRBD1,-,TRBV2,CASSEARGRNTEAFF,TGTGCCAGCAGTGAAGCCAGGGGGCGGAACACTGAAGCTTTCTTT
TRBJ2-2,-,-,TRBV2,CASVRGLFTGELFF,TGTGCCAGCGTCAGGGGTTTATTCACCGGGGAGCTGTTTTTT
TRBJ1-1,-,-,TRBV4-1,CASSQPRTGPEAFF,TGCGCCAGCAGCCAACCTAGAACAGGGCCTGAAGCTTTCTTT
TRBJ2-3,-,-,TRBV4-1,CASSQRGLSTDTQYF,TGCGCCAGCAGCCAGCGGGGCCTTAGCACAGATACGCAGTATTTT
TRBJ2-7,-,-,TRBV5-6,CASSLWSSYEQYF,TGTGCCAGCAGCTTGTGGAGCTCCTACGAGCAGTACTTC
TRBJ1-3,TRBD1,-,TRBV5-4,CASSSGQGRRDTIYF,TGTGCCAGCAGCTCCGGACAGGGGAGAAGGGACACCATATATTTT
TRBJ2-7,-,few,TRBV7-8,CASSLVWQGTPDEQYF,TGTGCCAGCAGCTTAGTGTGGCAGGGCACTCCCGACGAGCAGTACTTC
TRBJ1-1,TRBD1,few,TRBV7-6,CASSSRQGFNTEAFF,TGTGCCAGCAGCTCACGACAGGGTTTCAACACTGAAGCTTTCTTT
TRBJ2-1,-,-,TRBV7-2,CASSFSLYNEQFF,TGTGCCAGCAGCTTTTCTCTCTACAATGAGCAGTTCTTC
TRBJ2-5,TRBD2,-,TRBV7-8,CASSLGLAGIQEITQYF,TGTGCCAGCAGCTTAGGGCTAGCGGGGATCCAAGAGATTACCCAGTACTTC
TRBJ1-4,-,-,TRBV5-1,CASRPGATNEKLFF,TGCGCCAGCAGGCCCGGTGCAACTAATGAAAAACTGTTTTTT
TRBJ2-3,TRBD2,-,TRBV18,CASSPRGLATDTQYF,TGTGCCAGCTCACCACGGGGACTAGCCACAGATACGCAGTATTTT
TRBJ2-7,TRBD2,-,TRBV10-1,CASSPGTSGGYSYEQYF,TGCGCCAGCAGCCCCGGGACTAGCGGGGGATACTCCTACGAGCAGTACTTC
TRBJ2-7,-,once,TRBV6-5,CASSNRDNTYEQYF,TGTGCCAGCAGCAACAGGGATAATACCTACGAGCAGTACTTC